The present TCR beta chain was sequenced within a study of cytomegalovirus exposure and HLA in healthy donors. Study-level information: Roughly 180 million T cells yielded approximately 110 million unique TCR beta sequences in earlier analysis.

General study points: Presence/absence analysis assumed near-uniform sequencing depth across donors. Reportedly, fewer N-insertions than the approximately 600-donor mean appeared in an Asian-associated ancestry cluster in a later analysis. Using the classifier, cytomegalovirus status was reportedly diagnosed with high specificity and sensitivity.

The PCR used 60 Vbeta and 13 Jbeta primers. The protocol was immunoSEQ multiplex PCR, while the TCRdb copy is restricted to in-frame clones and leaves out a portion. The sample carries hundreds of thousands of clones, 60% to 80% recorded once. A remark on this clone: Its antigen is as yet unknown.

This CDR3 region has 13 residues. Germline V gene sequence: CDR1 KGHSH, CDR2 LQKENI. The junction had 5 bases not matched to a gene; V was cut back by 4 bases and J by 6 bases. Source material: PBMCs. The rearrangement uses TRBV18 and TRBJ1-2; TRBD1 matches at 7 bases. The sequence was obtained from a woman in her 30s in good health and CMV-seronegative. The CDR3 region has the DNA TGTGCCAGCTCACTAGGACAGGAAGATGGCTACACCTTC. Residues: CASSLGQEDGYTF. The variable domain in full, with the rest retrieved from reference TRBV18 and TRBJ1-2, is NAGVMQNPRHLVRRRGQEARLRCSPMKGHSHVYWYRQLPEEGLKFMVYLQKENIIDESGMPKERFSAEFPKEGPSILRIQQVVRGDSAAYFCASSLGQEDGYTFGSGTRLTVV.